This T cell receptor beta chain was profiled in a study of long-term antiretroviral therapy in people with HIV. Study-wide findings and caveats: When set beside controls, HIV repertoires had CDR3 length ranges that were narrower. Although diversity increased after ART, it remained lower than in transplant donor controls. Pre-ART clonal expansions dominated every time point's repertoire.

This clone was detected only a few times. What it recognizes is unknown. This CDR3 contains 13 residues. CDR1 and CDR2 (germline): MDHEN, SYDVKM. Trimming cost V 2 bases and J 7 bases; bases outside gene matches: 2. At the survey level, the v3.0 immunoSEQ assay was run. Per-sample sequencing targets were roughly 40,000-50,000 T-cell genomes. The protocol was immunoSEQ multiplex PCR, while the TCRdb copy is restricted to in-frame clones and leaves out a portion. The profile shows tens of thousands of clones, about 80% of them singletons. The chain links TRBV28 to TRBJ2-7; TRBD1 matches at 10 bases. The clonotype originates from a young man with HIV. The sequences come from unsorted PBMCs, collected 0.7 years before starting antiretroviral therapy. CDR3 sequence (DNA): TGTGCCAGCAGTTTAGGGGGACAGGGGGAGCAGTACTTC. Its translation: CASSLGGQGEQYF. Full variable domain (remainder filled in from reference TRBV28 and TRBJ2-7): DVKVTQSSRYLVKRTGEKVFLECVQDMDHENMFWYRQDPGLGLRLIYFSYDVKMKEKGDIPEGYSVSREKKERFSLILESASTNQTSMYLCASSLGGQGEQYFGPGTRLTVT.